This T cell receptor beta chain was obtained from a study of post-analysis software for immune sequencing data. In the study overall: Relapsing-remitting, secondary progressive and progressive-relapsing courses of multiple sclerosis were included.

Unique molecular identifiers tagged the TCR beta cDNA libraries. Each sample of about 0.95 to 11 million input T cells yielded roughly 500,000 cDNA molecules, so each molecule approximated one T cell. TCRdb called the PCR reads again in MiXCR, with one record for every CDR3 protein. The data hold about half a million distinct CDR3 sequences, with 30% to 40% observed a single time. With V trimmed by 4 bases and J by 4 bases, 6 bases remained unmatched. Looked up from germline, CDR1 is MNHEY and CDR2 is SMNVEV (reference sequence). CDR3 size: 15 residues. Study results and caveats: Those with multiple sclerosis, the patient group, showed significantly lower normalized Chao1 diversity than controls. By F measure, strong co-clustering occurred among samples prepared in the same batch. Roughly 5 TRBV segments occurring more often in patients than controls included TRBV5-6, TRBV5-1 and TRBV20-1.

A note on this clonotype: Its cognate antigen is unknown.

The TCR was taken from a girl aged 2-17 years with multiple sclerosis. Material: blood. The chain is built from TRBV27 and TRBJ1-2; TRBD1 matches at 10 bases. The CDR3 loop is CASSSRGQGIYGYTF. The CDR3, as DNA: TGTGCCAGCAGTTCGCGGGGACAGGGGATCTATGGCTACACCTTC.